These 20 T cell receptor beta chains were sequenced from one sample in a study of cytotoxic CD8 clonotypes in ibrutinib-treated CLL. Here immunoSEQ multiplex PCR was the method, and the copy in TCRdb shows in-frame clones only, minus some. In the table there are roughly 300,000 clones, about 72% of which are singletons. This material consisted of PBMCs, taken at disease progression, from a patient treated with ibrutinib. These receptors all come from a human donor with chronic lymphocytic leukemia.

The genes are TRBV6-1 and TRBJ2-3; D is ambiguous. Looked up from germline, CDR1 is MNHNS and CDR2 is SASEGT. The length of the CDR3 is 13 residues. V lost 4 bases, J lost 5 bases, and 10 bases lay in between. The CDR3 DNA reads TGTGCCAGCAGTGTTGGGTTGCTAGATACGCAGTATTTT. This translates into CASSVGLLDTQYF.

CDR3 coding DNA: TGTGCCAGCAGCGCAAGACAGGGTCCCTACGAGCAGTACTTC. It translates to CASSARQGPYEQYF. The rearrangement uses TRBV9 and TRBJ2-7; 7 bases line up with TRBD1. The ends lost 3 bases at V and 2 bases at J; junction bases unmatched: 5. Germline CDR1 is SGDLS and CDR2 is YYNGEE. This CDR3 spans 14 amino acids.

The gene calls are TRBV29-1 and TRBJ1-2; D unclear. The V end lost 6 bases, the J end lost 8 bases, and 13 bases lay between the germline ends. Germline V lookup: CDR1 SQVTM, CDR2 ANQGSEA. The CDR3 has 11 residues. This CDR3 is CSVESLGGYTF. CDR3 DNA sequence: TGCAGCGTGGAGAGCCTCGGGGGCTACACCTTC.

The genes are TRBV7-8 and TRBJ2-5; unclear D gene. Between the trimmed V and J ends, which lost 4 bases and 2 bases, there was a span of 8 bases. The CDR3 length is 13 residues. Germline V gene lookup returns CDR1 SGHVS and CDR2 FQNEAQ. The CDR3 sequence: CASSWKRQETQYF. CDR3 nucleotides: TGTGCCAGCAGCTGGAAGCGTCAAGAGACCCAGTACTTC.

This clone was seen more than once but under ten times. The sample holds other DNA sequences that translate to the same CDR3. The chain is built from TRBV10-1 and TRBJ1-2; a possible D gene is TRBD1 (6 bases). V was shortened by 6 bases and J by 2 bases, with 10 bases between the two germline ends. The CDR3 length is 13 residues. From germline, CDR1 is WNHNN and CDR2 SYGVQD (reference sequence). CDR3 region: CASSLTGNYGYTF. The CDR3 DNA reads as TGCGCCAGCAGCCTTACAGGGAACTATGGCTACACCTTC.

V and J are TRBV4-1 and TRBJ2-7; the match to TRBD2 covers 8 bases. CDR3 length: 15 residues. With 4 bases clipped from V and 4 bases from J, the junction kept 9 bases outside the gene matches. Germline V lookup: CDR1 MGHRA, CDR2 YSYEKL. Here the CDR3 DNA reads TGCGCCAGCAGCCCCCCCCGCAGCGGGGGATACGAGCAGTACTTC. Encoded protein: CASSPPRSGGYEQYF.

This clone was seen only once. This sequence joins TRBV19 and TRBJ1-2; 7 bases align to TRBD1. Per germline, CDR1 LNHDA and CDR2 SQIVND (reference sequence). CDR3 length equals 12 residues. V trimming: 6 bases; J trimming: 4 bases; junction bases outside the gene matches: 2. The CDR3 spells CASSGTVYGYTF. The CDR3 coding sequence is TGTGCCAGTAGCGGGACAGTCTATGGCTACACCTTC.

The rearrangement joins TRBV28 to TRBJ2-7; D is unclear. From germline, CDR1 is MDHEN and CDR2 SYDVKM. Trimming left V 3 bases short and J 5 bases short, with 14 bases between. The CDR3 sequence is 14 residues long. The CDR3 is CASSFASPLDEQYF. As DNA, the CDR3 is TGTGCCAGCAGTTTCGCCTCACCTCTCGACGAGCAGTACTTC.

The chain has TRBV25-1 and TRBJ2-4; D is possibly TRBD1 (5 bases). Germline V lookup: CDR1 MGHDK, CDR2 SYGVNS. Trimming cost V 1 base and J 8 bases, with 15 bases left between them. This CDR3 contains 15 residues. DNA for the CDR3: TGTGCCAGCAGTGAATGGGCAGGGCTGAAGTACATTCAGTACTTC. Translated: CASSEWAGLKYIQYF.

The J gene is TRBJ2-5, the V gene TRBV19; D not certain. Germline assignment: CDR1 LNHDA and CDR2 SQIVND (reference sequence). V lost 2 bases and J lost 6, with 13 bases in between. CDR3 length equals 14 residues. CDR3 coding DNA: TGTGCCAGTAGTATACCGGGCCCTCGACAGACCCAGTACTTC. This encodes CASSIPGPRQTQYF.

In nucleotides, the CDR3 is TGTGCCAGCTCAGTGGACCGAACCTACGAGCAGTACTTC. Encoded protein: CASSVDRTYEQYF. This chain uses TRBV18 with TRBJ2-7; D gene uncertain. Trimming took off 5 bases at V and 2 bases at J, with 10 bases between the two ends. The CDR3 runs to 13 residues. Germline CDR1 is KGHSH and CDR2 is LQKENI.

This clone was observed a few times. The chain uses TRBV6-1 and TRBJ2-7, with a possible D match to TRBD1 (6 bases). The germline V gene has CDR1 MNHNS and CDR2 SASEGT. V shed 4 bases and J shed 1 base, with 14 bases lying between them. This CDR3 has 15 residues. The CDR3 DNA reads TGTGCCAGCAGTGCAAACTCACAGGGATCCTACGAGCAGTACTTC. Its protein product is CASSANSQGSYEQYF.

Only a few counts were recorded for this clone. This chain joins TRBV2 and TRBJ2-2; the match to TRBD1 covers 7 bases. CDR1 and CDR2 (germline): SNHLY, FYNNEI. This CDR3 contains 14 residues. With 2 bases clipped from V and 3 bases from J, the junction kept 0 bases outside the gene matches. CDR3 amino acids: CASSEQGDTGELFF. The DNA for the CDR3 is TGTGCCAGCAGTGAACAGGGGGACACCGGGGAGCTGTTTTTT.

The chain employs TRBV27 and TRBJ2-7; 7 nucleotides align to TRBD1. The ends lost 2 bases at V and 7 bases at J; junction bases unmatched: 8. CDR1 is MNHEY, CDR2 SMNVEV, per germline (reference sequence). The CDR3 sequence is 14 residues long. The DNA for the CDR3 is TGTGCCAGCAGTTTACGTGGGGCACAGGGGGAGCAGTACTTC. This codes for CASSLRGAQGEQYF.

This clone is a singleton in its sample. This chain uses TRBV5-1 with TRBJ2-4; TRBD1 aligns across 10 bases. Germline V gene data show CDR1 as SGHRS and CDR2 as YFSETQ. Trimming removed 4 bases from V and 6 bases from J; junction bases left unmatched: 10. The CDR3 consists of 16 residues. This chain's CDR3 is CASSPGYGTGVNIQYF. DNA of the CDR3: TGCGCCAGCAGCCCTGGATATGGGACAGGGGTAAACATTCAGTACTTC.

J is TRBJ2-7 and V is TRBV5-1; unclear D gene. The V and J ends lost 5 bases and 0 bases respectively, with 15 bases between them. The CDR3 is 15 amino acids. Per the germline V gene, CDR1 is SGHRS and CDR2 is YFSETQ. This CDR3 is CASRSGLDLSYEQYF. The CDR3 DNA reads TGCGCCAGCAGATCCGGGTTGGACCTCTCCTACGAGCAGTACTTC.

This chain uses TRBV18 with TRBJ2-6; D remains unclear. The CDR3 length is 15 residues. Deletions cut 6 bases from V and 4 bases from J, with 13 bases between. Germline CDR1 reads KGHSH; CDR2 reads LQKENI. The CDR3 DNA reads TGTGCCAGCTCCAACCGCGAGCTCGGGGCCAACGTCCTGACTTTC. The encoded protein is CASSNRELGANVLTF.

This clone was counted a single time. Other DNA sequences in this sample translate to the same CDR3. The rearrangement uses TRBV5-5 and TRBJ2-7; D remains unclear. V lost 4 bases and J lost 3, with 5 bases in between. CDR3 length: 11 amino acids. Germline CDR1 and CDR2: SGHKS and YYEKEE (reference sequence). The CDR3 nucleotides read TGTGCCAGCAGCCCAAACTACGAGCAGTACTTC. It yields the protein CASSPNYEQYF.

The chain has TRBV5-1 and TRBJ2-3, with D uncertain. Germline lookup yields CDR1 SGHRS and CDR2 YFSETQ. The CDR3 is 14 amino acids. Trimming removed 2 bases at V and 2 bases at J, with 9 bases between. The CDR3 here is CASSFGSTTDTQYF. The DNA for the CDR3 is TGCGCCAGCAGCTTCGGGTCTACCACAGATACGCAGTATTTT.

This chain uses TRBV5-6 with TRBJ2-1, with D possibly called TRBD1 or TRBD2 (5 bases each). Germline V lookup: CDR1 SGHDT, CDR2 YYEEEE. V lost 1 base, J lost 2 bases, and 10 bases lay in between. The CDR3 contains 15 residues. The CDR3 coding sequence is TGTGCCAGCAGCTTGTGGGACCGGACCTACAATGAGCAGTTCTTC. It codes for CASSLWDRTYNEQFF.